A single sample is the source of the 2 T cell receptor beta chains below, sequenced in a study of cytomegalovirus exposure and HLA in healthy donors. This table comes from immunoSEQ multiplex PCR, and its TCRdb copy is limited to in-frame clones, with some not included. The data show about 360,000 clones, with about nine tenths seen just once and roughly 0.75% held by the top ten. Sample: PBMCs. The receptors come from a woman between 18 and 30 years old in good health and CMV-seronegative.

The rearrangement links TRBV5-1 to TRBJ2-7; 10 nucleotides line up with TRBD1. From germline, CDR1 is SGHRS and CDR2 YFSETQ. The length of the CDR3 is 15 residues. The J segment lost 2 bases and the V segment lost 5 bases, leaving 7 bases of the junction unmatched. DNA of the CDR3: TGCGCCAGCAGTTGGGGACAGGGGTCCACCTACGAGCAGTACTTC. It encodes CASSWGQGSTYEQYF. The whole variable domain, remainder taken from reference TRBV5-1 and TRBJ2-7, is KAGVTQTPRYLIKTRGQQVTLSCSPISGHRSVSWYQQTPGQGLQFLFEYFSETQRNKGNFPGRFSGRQFSNSRSEMNVSTLELGDSALYLCASSWGQGSTYEQYFGPGTRLTVT.

V is TRBV11-2 and J is TRBJ2-1; a weak D match, TRBD2 (5 bases). The CDR3 has 16 residues. The V gene's germline CDR1 is SGHAT and CDR2 FQNNGV. The V and J ends lost 6 bases and 9 bases respectively, with 24 bases between them. CDR3 region: CASRRPAGKEAREQFF. CDR3 nucleotides: TGTGCCAGCAGACGTCCGGCCGGGAAAGAGGCCCGTGAGCAGTTCTTC. The full variable domain, its missing parts supplied by reference TRBV11-2 and TRBJ2-1, is EAGVAQSPRYKIIEKRQSVAFWCNPISGHATLYWYQQILGQGPKLLIQFQNNGVVDDSQLPKDRFSAERLKGVDSTLKIQPAKLEDSAVYLCASRRPAGKEAREQFFGPGTRLTVL.